A single T cell receptor (beta chain) is shown here with its context. Seattle enrolled patients during active infection and tracked them longitudinally. Study processing details: Reference gene primer amplification yielded estimated nucleated cell counts. TCRdb keeps only in-frame clones here, not all; method: immunoSEQ multiplex PCR. The DNA was the basis for D and trimming; V, J and clone size are from that table. The sample includes some 110,000 clones, 76% of them seen just once. The data originate from a study of blood T cell repertoires in COVID-19. Germline CDR1 is MNHNY and CDR2 is SVGAGI (reference sequence). The V gene lost 4 bases and the J gene lost 4 bases, with 11 bases spanning the gap. This CDR3 spans 15 amino acids.

The sample comprised peripheral blood. The receptor comes from a man at least 80 years old with COVID-19, enrolled during active disease. This sequence joins TRBV6-6 and TRBJ1-6; D unclear. The CDR3 DNA reads TGTGCCAGCAGTTTCGCGCGGGGATATAATTCACCCCTCCACTTT. Its translation: CASSFARGYNSPLHF.